These T cell receptor beta chains were read from a single sample in a study of blood T cell repertoires in COVID-19. Assay used: immunoSEQ multiplex PCR; TCRdb lists only in-frame clones, some missing. The data contain about 250,000 clones, about 86% of them singletons. Input material: peripheral blood. Source of these receptors: a man older than 75 with acute or convalescent COVID-19. Both conserved end residues are part of each CDR3. D genes are given only for firm matches. Clone size appears in some rows only: once, few, many, or a class for an expanded clone.

j_call clone_size v_call d_call cdr3_aa cdr3_nt
TRBJ2-3 . TRBV2 . CASSLTDTQYF TGTGCCAGCAGTCTCACAGATACGCAGTATTTT
TRBJ2-7 . TRBV19 . CASSGGTAKPYEQYF TGTGCCAGTAGTGGCGGGACGGCGAAACCCTACGAGCAGTACTTC
TRBJ1-4 . TRBV2 . CASSEARQLFGEKLFF TGTGCCAGCAGTGAAGCACGACAGCTCTTTGGGGAAAAACTGTTTTTT
TRBJ2-7 few TRBV6-6 . CASSYSQGTGRYEQYF TGTGCCAGCAGTTACTCGCAGGGGACCGGACGGTACGAGCAGTACTTC
TRBJ2-1 . TRBV5-6 TRBD1 CASSTGWTGGSLYNEQFF TGTGCCAGCAGCACTGGCTGGACAGGGGGTTCCCTCTACAATGAGCAGTTCTTC
TRBJ2-7 . TRBV5-1 TRBD1 CASSSTGASSYEQYF TGCGCCAGCAGCTCGACAGGGGCTAGCTCCTACGAGCAGTACTTC
TRBJ1-3 once TRBV24-1 . CATSESGSGNTIYF TGTGCCACCAGTGAAAGCGGCTCTGGAAACACCATATATTTT
TRBJ2-7 . TRBV24-1 . CATSLGQGSYEQYF TGTGCCACCAGTCTGGGTCAGGGGTCCTACGAGCAGTACTTC
TRBJ2-7 many TRBV6-5 . CASSSVRQASSYEQYF TGTGCCAGCAGTTCGGTAAGGCAGGCGAGCTCCTACGAGCAGTACTTC
TRBJ2-1 once TRBV14 . CASSRVDTGPANEQFF TGTGCCAGCAGCCGAGTAGACACAGGGCCGGCTAATGAGCAGTTCTTC
TRBJ2-1 . TRBV3-1/TRBV3-2 TRBD2 CASSQESRGGTYNEQFF TGTGCCAGCAGCCAAGAAAGTCGGGGGGGCACCTACAATGAGCAGTTCTTC
TRBJ2-5 once TRBV4-1 TRBD1 CASSPRTGETQYF TGCGCCAGCAGCCCTCGGACAGGAGAGACCCAGTACTTC
TRBJ1-2 few TRBV6-5 . CASSYSSWRGGGYTF TGTGCCAGCAGTTACTCGAGTTGGCGGGGCGGCGGCTACACCTTC
TRBJ1-2 . TRBV7-9 TRBD1 CASSSEFTVQGRGGYTF TGTGCCAGCAGCTCCGAATTTACAGTACAGGGGCGCGGCGGCTACACCTTC
TRBJ1-5 once TRBV2 . CASSRDKHSNQPQHF TGTGCCAGCAGTCGGGACAAGCATAGCAATCAGCCCCAGCATTTT
TRBJ2-6 . TRBV11-2 TRBD2 CASRSWGGTTGANVLTF TGTGCCAGCAGATCCTGGGGGGGAACTACTGGGGCCAACGTCCTGACTTTC
TRBJ1-1 . TRBV3-1/TRBV3-2 . CASSQDTRGYTEAFF TGTGCCAGCAGCCAAGATACCCGAGGGTACACTGAAGCTTTCTTT